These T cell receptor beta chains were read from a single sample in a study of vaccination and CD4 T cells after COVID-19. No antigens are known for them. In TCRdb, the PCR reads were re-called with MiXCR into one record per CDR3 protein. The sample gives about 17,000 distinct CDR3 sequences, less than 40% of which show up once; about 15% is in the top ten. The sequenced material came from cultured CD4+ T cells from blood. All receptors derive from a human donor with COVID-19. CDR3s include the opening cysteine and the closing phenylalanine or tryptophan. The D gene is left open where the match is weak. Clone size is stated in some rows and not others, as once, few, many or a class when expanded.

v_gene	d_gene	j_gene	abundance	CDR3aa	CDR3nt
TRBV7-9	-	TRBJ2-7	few	CASSLEGRTYEQYF	TGTGCCAGCAGCTTAGAAGGCAGAACCTACGAGCAGTACTTC
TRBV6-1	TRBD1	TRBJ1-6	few	CASRGTGTGESPLHF	TGTGCCAGCAGAGGGACCGGGACAGGGGAATCACCCCTCCACTTT
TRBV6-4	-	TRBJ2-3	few	CASSDGRTDTQYF	TGTGCCAGCAGTGACGGCCGCACAGATACGCAGTATTTT
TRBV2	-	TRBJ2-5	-	CASSLGGGETQYF	TGTGCCAGCAGTCTAGGGGGGGGTGAGACCCAGTACTTC
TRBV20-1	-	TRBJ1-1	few	CSASRTAATEAFF	TGCAGTGCTAGTCGGACTGCAGCCACTGAAGCTTTCTTT
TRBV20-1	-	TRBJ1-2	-	CGARMWSGALGGYTF	TGCGGTGCTAGGATGTGGTCAGGGGCATTGGGGGGCTACACCTTC
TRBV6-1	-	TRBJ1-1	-	CASSALRMTFNTEAFF	TGTGCCAGCAGTGCTCTTCGGATGACGTTTAACACTGAAGCTTTCTTT
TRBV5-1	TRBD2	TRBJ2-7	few	CASSSLAGGPEQYF	TGCGCCAGCAGCTCCTTAGCGGGGGGGCCCGAGCAGTACTTC
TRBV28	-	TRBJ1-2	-	CASSLMGTRPGGYTF	TGTGCCAGCAGTTTAATGGGAACGCGCCCGGGGGGCTACACCTTC
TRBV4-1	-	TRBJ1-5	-	CASRPVAGVNQPQHF	TGCGCCAGCAGACCCGTGGCCGGGGTCAATCAGCCCCAGCATTTT
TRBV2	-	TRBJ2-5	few	CASSVIGVETQYF	TGTGCCAGCAGTGTGATAGGGGTGGAGACCCAGTACTTC
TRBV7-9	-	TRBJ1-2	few	CASSLQPGSVTYGYTF	TGTGCCAGCAGCTTGCAACCTGGCTCAGTGACCTATGGCTACACCTTC
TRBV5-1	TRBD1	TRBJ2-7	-	CASSRGQGLYEQYF	TGCGCCAGCAGCAGAGGACAGGGACTCTACGAGCAGTACTTC
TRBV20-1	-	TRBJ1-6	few	CSAMLGGEGSPLHF	TGCAGTGCAATGTTGGGAGGGGAAGGATCACCCCTCCACTTT
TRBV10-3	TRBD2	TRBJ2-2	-	CAISVGTRSNTGELFF	TGTGCCATCAGTGTTGGGACTAGGTCGAACACCGGGGAGCTGTTTTTT
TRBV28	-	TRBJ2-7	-	CASTPWPDSYEQYF	TGTGCCAGCACCCCTTGGCCAGATTCTTACGAGCAGTACTTC
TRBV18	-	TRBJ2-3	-	CASSSQGPFGGTDTQYF	TGTGCCAGCTCATCCCAGGGGCCGTTTGGTGGCACAGATACGCAGTATTTT
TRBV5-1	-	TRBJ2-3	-	CASSFRGGSTDTQYF	TGCGCCAGCAGCTTTCGTGGGGGGAGCACAGATACGCAGTATTTT
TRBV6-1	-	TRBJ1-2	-	CASSESGPGNYGYTF	TGTGCCAGCAGTGAATCGGGGCCTGGGAACTATGGCTACACCTTC
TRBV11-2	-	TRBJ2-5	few	CASSLSTGRETQYF	TGTGCCAGCAGCTTAAGCACAGGGAGGGAGACCCAGTACTTC
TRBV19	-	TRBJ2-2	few	CASSIRSGTGELFF	TGTGCCAGTAGTATACGGTCGGGTACCGGGGAGCTGTTTTTT
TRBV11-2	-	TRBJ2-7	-	CASSLALASGYEQYF	TGTGCCAGCAGCTTAGCACTAGCTTCGGGCTACGAGCAGTACTTC
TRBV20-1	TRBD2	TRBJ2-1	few	CSANRGGQANEQFF	TGCAGTGCTAACCGGGGGGGCCAAGCGAATGAGCAGTTCTTC
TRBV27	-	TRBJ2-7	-	CASSLQGTYEQYF	TGTGCCAGCAGTTTGCAGGGGACCTACGAGCAGTACTTC
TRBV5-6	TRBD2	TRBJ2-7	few	CASSLSGREGYEQYF	TGTGCCAGCAGCTTAAGTGGCAGGGAGGGCTACGAGCAGTACTTC
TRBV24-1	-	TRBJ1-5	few	CATSQGERSNQPQHF	TGTGCCACCAGTCAAGGGGAAAGGAGCAATCAGCCCCAGCATTTT
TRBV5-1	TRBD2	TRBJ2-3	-	CASSTGVQRGSTDTQYF	TGCGCCAGCAGCACTGGGGTCCAGCGGGGCAGCACAGATACGCAGTATTTT
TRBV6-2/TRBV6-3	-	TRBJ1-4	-	CASSRHSTNEKLFF	TGTGCCAGCAGCAGACACTCAACTAATGAAAAACTGTTTTTT
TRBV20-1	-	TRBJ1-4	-	CSASSKRGFNEKLFF	TGCAGTGCTTCCTCAAAAAGGGGCTTCAATGAAAAACTGTTTTTT
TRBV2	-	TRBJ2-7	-	CASREAGRMSSYEQYF	TGTGCCAGCAGAGAGGCTGGCAGGATGAGCTCCTACGAGCAGTACTTC
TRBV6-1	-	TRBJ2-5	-	CASRAGSVYQETQYF	TGTGCCAGCAGGGCTGGCTCGGTTTACCAAGAGACCCAGTACTTC
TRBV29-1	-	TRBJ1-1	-	CSVEGRNTEAFF	TGCAGCGTTGAAGGTCGAAACACTGAAGCTTTCTTT
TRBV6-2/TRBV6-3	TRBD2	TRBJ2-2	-	CASKIGTRDTGELFF	TGTGCCAGCAAAATCGGGACTAGAGACACCGGGGAGCTGTTTTTT
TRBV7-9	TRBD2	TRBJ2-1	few	CASSLGTSGTNEQFF	TGTGCCAGCAGCTTAGGGACTAGCGGGACCAATGAGCAGTTCTTC
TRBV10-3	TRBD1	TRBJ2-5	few	CAISDDRAGKETQYF	TGTGCCATCAGTGACGACAGGGCAGGGAAAGAGACCCAGTACTTC
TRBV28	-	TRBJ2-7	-	CASSPMRILDYEQYF	TGTGCCAGCAGCCCCATGAGGATACTTGACTACGAGCAGTACTTC
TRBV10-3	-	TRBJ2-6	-	CAIQGGSGANVLTF	TGTGCCATCCAAGGAGGGTCAGGGGCCAACGTCCTGACTTTC
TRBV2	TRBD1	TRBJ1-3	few	CATQGTWGNTIYF	TGTGCCACACAGGGGACATGGGGAAACACCATATATTTT
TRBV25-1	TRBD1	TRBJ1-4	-	CASSVQGGSNEKLFF	TGTGCCAGCAGCGTTCAGGGGGGGTCTAATGAAAAACTGTTTTTT
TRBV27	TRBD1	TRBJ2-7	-	CASSRRSGTGGYEQYF	TGTGCCAGCAGCCGTAGAAGTGGGACAGGGGGGTACGAGCAGTACTTC
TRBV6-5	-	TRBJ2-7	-	CASSYSGTTLSEQYF	TGTGCCAGCAGTTACTCAGGGACCACCCTCTCCGAGCAGTACTTC
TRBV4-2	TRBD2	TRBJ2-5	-	CASSRGLAGGRASRQETQYF	TGTGCCAGCAGCCGGGGACTAGCGGGGGGGCGGGCGTCGAGGCAGGAGACCCAGTACTTC
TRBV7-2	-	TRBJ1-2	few	CASSLASQFYGYTF	TGTGCCAGCAGCTTAGCGAGTCAGTTCTATGGCTACACCTTC
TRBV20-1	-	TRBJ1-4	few	CSASPANEKLFF	TGCAGTGCTAGTCCGGCGAATGAAAAACTGTTTTTT
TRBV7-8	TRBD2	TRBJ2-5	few	CASSLGLAGEFGTQYF	TGTGCCAGCAGCTTGGGACTAGCGGGGGAGTTTGGGACCCAGTACTTC
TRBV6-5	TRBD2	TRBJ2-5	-	CASSYSPERGLAGGKETQYF	TGTGCCAGCAGTTACTCACCCGAGAGGGGACTAGCGGGGGGTAAAGAGACCCAGTACTTC
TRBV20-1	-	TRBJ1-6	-	CSARDTSSYNSPLHF	TGCAGTGCCCGGGACACGAGCTCCTATAATTCACCCCTCCACTTT
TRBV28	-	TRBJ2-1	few	CASYPGYNEQFF	TGTGCCAGCTATCCGGGCTACAATGAGCAGTTCTTC
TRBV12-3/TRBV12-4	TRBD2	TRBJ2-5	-	CASSPKRGAGETQYF	TGTGCCAGCAGTCCAAAGCGGGGGGCCGGGGAGACCCAGTACTTC
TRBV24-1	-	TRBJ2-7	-	CATSRDSLDEQYF	TGTGCCACCAGCCGGGATTCCCTGGACGAGCAGTACTTC
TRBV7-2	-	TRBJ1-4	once	CASSIEGGRQLFF	TGTGCCAGCAGCATAGAGGGTGGGAGGCAACTGTTTTTT
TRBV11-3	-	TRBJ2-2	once	CASSAGQRISNAGELFF	TGTGCCAGCAGCGCGGGACAGAGAATTTCGAACGCCGGGGAGCTGTTTTTT
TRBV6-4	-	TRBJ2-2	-	CASSALTDTGELFF	TGTGCCAGCAGTGCTTTGACAGACACCGGGGAGCTGTTTTTT
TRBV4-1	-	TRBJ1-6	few	CASSQLTLTPSSYNSPLHF	TGCGCCAGCAGCCAACTAACTCTTACACCGAGCTCCTATAATTCACCCCTCCACTTT
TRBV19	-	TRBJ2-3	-	CASSGRGTDTQYF	TGTGCCAGTAGTGGTAGGGGGACAGATACGCAGTATTTT